This TCR beta chain was captured by sequencing in a study of blood T cell repertoires in COVID-19. Turning to the study itself: PBMCs, B-cell-depleted T cells, or T cells were the source of the cDNA or gDNA that made up the material.

Some clones are missing from TCRdb's copy, which holds only in-frame ones; the method was immunoSEQ multiplex PCR. The sample includes 55,000 to 95,000 clones, roughly 82% of them seen just once. This CDR3 has 16 residues. CDR1 is MNHEY, CDR2 SMNVEV, per germline (reference sequence). V was pared by 6 bases and J by 6 bases, with 8 bases of the junction left unmatched. This TCR was sampled from a woman in her fifties or sixties with acute or convalescent COVID-19. The chain couples TRBV27 to TRBJ2-5; 15 bases agree with TRBD2. Sequencing was performed on peripheral blood. The DNA for the CDR3 is TGTGCCAGCAGGCCTTGGACTAGCGGGAGGGTACAGACCCAGTACTTC. Translated: CASRPWTSGRVQTQYF.